A selection of T cell receptor beta chains follows, all from one sample in a study of blood T cell repertoires in COVID-19. Some clones are missing from TCRdb's copy, which holds only in-frame ones; the method was immunoSEQ multiplex PCR. The table shows roughly 150,000 clones, with 65% to 85% occurring only once. The source material was PBMCs or T cells enriched from blood (not recorded which). Receptors originate from a man aged 35-49 years who had recovered from COVID-19. Both conserved end residues are part of each CDR3. Only some rows state a clone size, as once, few, many or a class for expanded clones.

J | V | size | CDR3
TRBJ1-1 | TRBV5-6 | . | CASSFLQGAGDTEAFF
TRBJ1-2 | TRBV29-1 | . | CSVELVGQNPNYGYTF
TRBJ1-5 | TRBV2 | . | CASSEEAGPNQPQHF
TRBJ2-7 | TRBV2 | . | CASSKGPGENGEQYF
TRBJ2-2 | TRBV5-4 | . | CASSLTGVAGELFF
TRBJ1-4 | TRBV30 | . | CAWSVLNGKLFF
TRBJ1-5 | TRBV12-3/TRBV12-4 | few | CASRQHNQPQHF
TRBJ2-3 | TRBV7-3 | . | CASSLRGGTDTQYF
TRBJ2-2 | TRBV23-1 | . | CASSQSGSGGPSTNTGELFF
TRBJ2-3 | TRBV10-3 | once | CAINEGLAGGPGDTQYF
TRBJ2-7 | TRBV2 | . | CASSDTPGQGAHQYF
TRBJ1-6 | TRBV2 | . | CASVTSDSPLHF
TRBJ1-5 | TRBV4-1 | . | CASSQEGRGQPQHF
TRBJ1-2 | TRBV3-1/TRBV3-2 | . | CASSQGGQAAGYTF
TRBJ2-7 | TRBV5-1 | . | CASSSGQGGYEQYF
TRBJ2-7 | TRBV5-4 | . | CASSFAGGSNEQYF
TRBJ1-5 | TRBV2 | . | CASSVAGSEQPQHF
TRBJ2-5 | TRBV24-1 | . | CATQRGGSGETQYF
TRBJ1-1 | TRBV7-2 | . | CASSLDRALTEAFF
TRBJ2-7 | TRBV5-1 | . | CASSSQGAYEQYF
TRBJ2-7 | TRBV7-9 | . | CASSLSGQGPEEQYF
TRBJ2-3 | TRBV9 | . | CASGGGLPRGTDTQYF
TRBJ1-5 | TRBV5-6 | . | CASSLGGGQPQHF
TRBJ1-4 | TRBV7-9 | . | CASSPGTTTNEKLFF
TRBJ1-4 | TRBV19 | . | CASSSTGTDNEKLFF
TRBJ1-4 | TRBV19 | . | CASSAGTGDEKLFF
TRBJ2-1 | TRBV25-1 | . | CASSRSQGLSSYNEQFF
TRBJ2-3 | TRBV6-6 | . | CASSSTGFTSTDTQYF
TRBJ1-1 | TRBV3-1/TRBV3-2 | . | CASSPGVQGVRGTEAFF
TRBJ1-1 | TRBV9 | . | CASSVLPRDRLKVNTEAFF
TRBJ2-6 | TRBV19 | . | CASRRQVYGANVLTF
TRBJ2-3 | TRBV24-1 | . | CATEAGGRRGDTQYF
TRBJ1-1 | TRBV5-1 | . | CASSPWGDRATEAFF
TRBJ1-5 | TRBV5-6 | . | CASNKKGDQPQHF
TRBJ2-5 | TRBV19 | . | CATNLGETQYF
TRBJ2-5 | TRBV2 | . | CASMDWGETQYF
TRBJ1-5 | TRBV2 | . | CASMGITSGVQPQHF
TRBJ2-1 | TRBV6-1 | . | CASSEQRGAYNEQFF
TRBJ2-5 | TRBV3-1/TRBV3-2 | . | CASSQGGLKETQYF
TRBJ1-1 | TRBV19 | . | CAVGVPNTEAFF
TRBJ1-2 | TRBV30 | . | CAWSDRSVGYTF
TRBJ1-1 | TRBV6-6 | . | CASSYSESTEAFF
TRBJ2-1 | TRBV4-1 | . | CASSGTSGAYNEQFF
TRBJ1-2 | TRBV27 | . | CASSLGARNGYTF
TRBJ1-2 | TRBV25-1 | . | CASSGINGYGYTF